Below, 27 T cell receptor beta chains from the same sample are listed, as sequenced in a study of blood T cell repertoires in COVID-19. Libraries were prepared by immunoSEQ multiplex PCR; TCRdb keeps only in-frame clonotypes and omits some of them. The sample lists 350,000 or so clones, about nine tenths occurring once. Source material: PBMCs or T cells enriched from blood (not recorded which). These TCRs come from a woman under 40 who had been exposed to COVID-19.

This chain links TRBV19 with TRBJ1-5, with 7 bases lining up with TRBD1. Germline V gene data show CDR1 as LNHDA and CDR2 as SQIVND (reference sequence). Trimming at V came to 3 bases and at J to 1 base, leaving 3 bases not matched to a gene. The CDR3 totals 15 residues. CDR3 protein: CASSIGTESNQPQHF. The CDR3 DNA reads TGTGCCAGTAGTATCGGGACAGAGAGCAATCAGCCCCAGCATTTT.

V usage is TRBV30 and J usage is TRBJ2-3, with unresolved D. CDR1 GTSNPN and CDR2 SVGIG come from the germline V gene (reference sequence). The CDR3 sequence is 13 residues long. The CDR3 region has the DNA TGTGCAGTAAGCCCCCAGCGTGGGGATACGCAGTATTTT. Translated: CAVSPQRGDTQYF.

A remark on this clone: The identical CDR3 is also encoded by other nucleotide sequences in the sample. The chain joins TRBV13 to TRBJ1-5; D ambiguous. Trimming removed 0 bases at V and 0 bases at J, with 6 bases between. The CDR3 loop spans 15 amino acids. The germline V gene has CDR1 PRHDT and CDR2 FYEKMQ (reference sequence). The CDR3 protein is CASSLGRNSNQPQHF. In DNA form, the CDR3 reads TGTGCCAGCAGCTTAGGGCGGAATAGCAATCAGCCCCAGCATTTT.

V gene TRBV5-6 combines with J gene TRBJ2-2; weak D call: TRBD1 (6 bases). The germline V gene has CDR1 SGHDT and CDR2 YYEEEE. This CDR3 has 16 residues. Trimming took 1 base from V and 3 from J, leaving 13 bases between them. The CDR3 loop is CASSLSGVGDTGELFF. CDR3 DNA: TGTGCCAGCAGCTTGTCAGGGGTTGGAGACACCGGGGAGCTGTTTTTT.

As concerns this clone: One end of the junction varies from germline; a read error may be responsible. The chain uses TRBV7-8 and TRBJ2-5; the D gene is possibly TRBD2 (5 bases). Germline-derived CDR1 and CDR2 are SGHVS and FQNEAQ. This CDR3 has 13 amino acids. This CDR3 is CASSLVGLAETNF. DNA of the CDR3: TGTGCCAGCAGCTTAGTCGGACTGGCCGAAACCAACTTC. Variable domain in full (rest from reference TRBV7-8 and TRBJ2-5): GAGVSQSPRYKVAKRGQDVALRCDPISGHVSLFWYQQALGQGPEFLTYFQNEAQLDKSGLPSDRFFAERPEGSVSTLKIQRTQQEDSAVYLCASSLVGLAETNFGPGTRLLVL.

This chain joins TRBV28 and TRBJ2-7; 7 positions match TRBD1. Germline loops: CDR1 MDHEN, CDR2 SYDVKM. V shed 3 bases, J shed 2 bases, and the junction held 7 bases outside the gene matches. The CDR3 has 15 amino acids. In DNA form, the CDR3 reads TGTGCCAGCAGTTTTGTCGGGACAGTACCCTACGAGCAGTACTTC. It specifies CASSFVGTVPYEQYF.

This rearrangement joins TRBV27 to TRBJ2-7; TRBD1 aligns across 8 bases. The CDR3 is made up of 17 amino acids. CDR1 is MNHEY and CDR2 is SMNVEV in the germline V gene (reference sequence). Trimming cost V 2 bases and J 2 bases; bases outside gene matches: 11. The CDR3 here is CASSLTPGAGGAYEQYF. Written as DNA, the CDR3 is TGTGCCAGCAGTTTAACCCCTGGGGCAGGGGGCGCCTACGAGCAGTACTTC.

The chain combines TRBV6-5 with TRBJ2-7, with 8 nucleotides matching TRBD1. Per the germline V gene, CDR1 is MNHEY and CDR2 is SVGAGI. The CDR3 covers 15 residues. V lost 4 bases, J lost 4 bases, and 9 bases stayed unmatched. The CDR3 DNA reads as TGTGCCAGCAGTTCCCCCGGCCAGGGGGCTTACGAGCAGTACTTC. Its protein product is CASSSPGQGAYEQYF.

The CDR3 bases are TGCGCCAGCAGCTTGGCCCCGACTAGCGAGACCGGGGAGCTGTTTTTT. It specifies CASSLAPTSETGELFF. The rearrangement uses TRBV5-1 and TRBJ2-2, with 8 nucleotides matching TRBD2. The V and J ends lost 0 bases and 5 bases, in that order; junction bases with no gene match: 6. The CDR3 runs 16 residues. CDR1 is SGHRS, CDR2 YFSETQ, per germline.

The chain uses TRBV28 and TRBJ1-1; a possible D gene is TRBD1 (6 bases). The CDR3 sequence is 17 residues long. Germline lookup yields CDR1 MDHEN and CDR2 SYDVKM. V was clipped by 8 bases and J by 4 bases, with 26 bases between them. CDR3 nucleotides: TGTGCCAGCCTGACCGGGCAGGGGAGACCCTCGGGCACTGAAGCTTTCTTT. Translating gives CASLTGQGRPSGTEAFF. The full variable domain, completed using reference TRBV28 and TRBJ1-1, is DVKVTQSSRYLVKRTGEKVFLECVQDMDHENMFWYRQDPGLGLRLIYFSYDVKMKEKGDIPEGYSVSREKKERFSLILESASTNQTSMYLCASLTGQGRPSGTEAFFGQGTRLTVV.

The genes are TRBV6-2 or TRBV6-3 and TRBJ2-2, with TRBD2 matching 14 bases. V gave up 5 bases and J gave up 6 bases; unmatched junction bases: 2. The V gene's germline CDR1 is MNHEY and CDR2 SVGEGT. The CDR3 runs 15 residues. The CDR3 spells CASSPGLAGAGELFF. DNA of the CDR3: TGTGCCAGCAGTCCGGGACTAGCGGGAGCCGGGGAGCTGTTTTTT.

The chain links TRBV7-3 to TRBJ1-1; no clear D. The V and J ends lost 1 base and 0 bases respectively, with 9 bases between them. This CDR3 comprises 15 residues. CDR1 is SGHTA, CDR2 FQGTGA, per germline. CDR3 bases: TGTGCCAGCAGCTTAAGGGCGAACATGAACACTGAAGCTTTCTTT. Protein product: CASSLRANMNTEAFF.

Here the CDR3 reads CASRGTVSSPLHF. Written as DNA, the CDR3 is TGTGCCAGCAGAGGGACAGTGAGCTCACCCCTCCACTTT. The gene calls are TRBV2 and TRBJ1-6; 7 bases align to TRBD1. Trimming took 6 bases from V and 10 from J; bases not matched to a gene: 6. Germline lookup yields CDR1 SNHLY and CDR2 FYNNEI. The CDR3 is 13 residues long.

Points on this clone: A junction boundary mismatches the germline segment, possibly from a read error. The rearrangement links TRBV5-1 to TRBJ2-7, with D possibly being TRBD1 (6 bases). This CDR3 comprises 14 residues. The germline gives CDR1 SGHRS, CDR2 YFSETQ. CDR3 coding DNA: TGCGCCAGCAGTTTGGGATCAGGGGACTACGAGCAGTACTTC. As protein: CASSLGSGDYEQYF.

CDR3: CASSEWTDNGSPLHF. The CDR3 nucleotides are TGTGCCAGTAGTGAATGGACAGACAACGGTTCACCCCTCCACTTT. The chain recombines TRBV19 with TRBJ1-6, with D perhaps matching TRBD1 (6 bases). The germline gives CDR1 LNHDA, CDR2 SQIVND (reference sequence). V was trimmed by 5 bases and J by 9 bases, leaving 17 bases between them. The CDR3 sequence is 15 residues long.

The chain carries TRBV3-1 (or the pseudogene TRBV3-2) and TRBJ2-1; TRBD1 is a possible D gene (8 bases). The CDR3 contains 16 residues. With 3 bases removed from V and 5 bases from J, the gap between germline ends came to 17 bases. CDR1 and CDR2 (germline): LGHDT, YNNKEL (reference sequence). The CDR3 DNA sequence: TGTGCCAGCAGCCACCTGACCACAGGGGGGGACAATGAGCAGTTCTTC. Residues: CASSHLTTGGDNEQFF.

This clone was recorded a few times. This specimen includes other DNA sequences encoding the same CDR3. The rearrangement links TRBV10-1 to TRBJ2-1, with TRBD2 matching 10 bases. Looked up from germline, CDR1 is WNHNN and CDR2 is SYGVQD (reference sequence). This CDR3 has 14 amino acids. Trimming at V came to 5 bases and at J to 7 bases, leaving 5 bases not matched to a gene. CDR3 bases: TGCGCCAGCAGTACGGGACTAGCGAGTAATGAGCAGTTCTTC. The encoded protein is CASSTGLASNEQFF.

The chain recombines TRBV27 with TRBJ2-7; D is unclear. The CDR3 is made up of 11 amino acids. Trimming removed 6 bases from V and 5 bases from J, with 8 bases in between. The germline V gene encodes CDR1 MNHEY and CDR2 SMNVEV (reference sequence). The chain's CDR3 is CASSVRDEQYF. The CDR3 bases are TGTGCCAGCAGCGTCCGGGACGAGCAGTACTTC.

The chain has TRBV27 and TRBJ1-2, with 8 bases fitting TRBD1. The V gene end was trimmed by 4 bases and the J gene end by 4 bases; junction bases not matched to a gene: 2. The CDR3 has 13 residues. CDR1 and CDR2 from the germline V gene are MNHEY and SMNVEV (reference sequence). CDR3 sequence: CASSYTGGYGYTF. CDR3 sequence (DNA): TGTGCCAGCAGTTACACAGGGGGCTATGGCTACACCTTC.

CDR3 amino acids: CASSILSPGQGWTEAFF. CDR3 nucleotides: TGTGCCAGTAGTATCCTCTCTCCCGGACAGGGTTGGACTGAAGCTTTCTTT. The V call is TRBV19, the J call TRBJ1-1, with 8 nucleotides matching TRBD1. Trimming cost V 3 bases and J 5 bases; bases outside gene matches: 14. The CDR3 runs 17 residues. CDR1 is LNHDA and CDR2 is SQIVND in the germline V gene (reference sequence).

The chain recombines TRBV5-6 with TRBJ2-5; D call uncertain. Trimming cost V 2 bases and J 1 base, with 9 bases left between them. The CDR3 runs to 14 residues. CDR1 is SGHDT and CDR2 is YYEEEE in the germline V gene. CDR3 nucleotide sequence: TGTGCCAGCAGCTTCGCCCGGGTCCAAGAGACCCAGTACTTC. Protein: CASSFARVQETQYF.

The chain couples TRBV7-3 to TRBJ2-1, with 12 nucleotides matching TRBD2. This CDR3 comprises 16 residues. Germline loops: CDR1 SGHTA, CDR2 FQGTGA. Trimming took 5 bases from V and 4 from J; bases not matched to a gene: 6. The CDR3 region has the DNA TGTGCCAGCAGCCTACTACTAGCGGGGGGATACAATGAGCAGTTCTTC. Encoded protein: CASSLLLAGGYNEQFF.

This chain connects TRBV7-9 to TRBJ1-4; TRBD1 might be the D (6 bases). CDR1 is SEHNR, CDR2 FQNEAQ, per germline (reference sequence). The length of the CDR3 is 15 residues. Trimming left V 5 bases short and J 7 bases short, with 17 bases between. This CDR3 reads CASSPWDISVEKLFF. CDR3 nucleotide sequence: TGTGCCAGCAGCCCTTGGGACATCTCCGTTGAAAAACTGTTTTTT.

The rearrangement links TRBV24-1 to TRBJ2-3; TRBD2 matches 9 bases. V lost 7 bases and J lost 1; bases outside the gene matches: 14. Germline CDR1 is KGHDR and CDR2 is SFDVKD. CDR3 length: 18 residues. Here the CDR3 reads CATSGMAGGHIRTDTQYF. Here the CDR3 DNA reads TGTGCCACCAGCGGAATGGCGGGAGGGCACATCCGCACAGATACGCAGTATTTT.

This sequence joins TRBV3-1 (or the pseudogene TRBV3-2) and TRBJ2-7; possibly TRBD2 for D (6 bases). In germline, CDR1 is LGHDT, CDR2 YNNKEL (reference sequence). This CDR3 has 12 amino acids. Deletions cut 5 bases from V and 6 bases from J, with 11 bases between. The DNA of the CDR3 is TGTGCCAGCAGCTTGGGACTTTCCGAGCAGTACTTC. Translating it yields CASSLGLSEQYF.

The rearrangement joins TRBV18 to TRBJ1-5; tentatively, D is TRBD1 (6 bases). The V end was cut by 5 bases, the J end by 9 bases, with 17 bases between. CDR3 size: 14 residues. Germline lookup yields CDR1 KGHSH and CDR2 LQKENI. The CDR3 protein is CASSVDRPPGPQHF. In DNA, the CDR3 is TGTGCCAGCTCAGTAGACAGGCCCCCGGGGCCCCAGCATTTT.

The chain joins TRBV28 to TRBJ1-1; the D gene is possibly TRBD1 (5 bases). The V gene's germline CDR1 is MDHEN and CDR2 SYDVKM. The CDR3 runs to 16 residues. The V and J ends lost 10 bases and 5 bases respectively, with 26 bases between them. CDR3 DNA: TGTGCCATCTACCGGGCTCCTTGGAGCGGGGGTACTGAAGCTTTCTTT. Translation gives CAIYRAPWSGGTEAFF.